Presented here are 27 T cell receptor beta chains from one specimen sequenced in a study of blood T cell repertoires in COVID-19 (dated by TCRdb to about 2020). The library came from the immunoSEQ multiplex PCR assay. Here the immuneACCESS table is served through TCRdb, limited to in-frame sequences with V and J called. Missing clones are a known gap in these copies; in checked studies unresolved V genes cover under half, and the rest lacks a known reason. This sample holds tens of thousands of clones; 81% were observed only once. The ten largest account for over 4% of the sample. The specimen was peripheral blood. Receptors were obtained from an older woman with acute or convalescent COVID-19.

The chain combines TRBV18 with TRBJ2-7, with D tentatively TRBD2 (6 bases). This CDR3 has 15 amino acids. Germline V CDR1 and CDR2: KGHSH, LQKENI. Trimming shortened V by 1 base and J by 0 bases, and 10 bases separated the two germline ends. CDR3 loop: CASSPRGESSYEQYF. In DNA form, the CDR3 reads TGTGCCAGCTCACCACGGGGGGAGAGCTCCTACGAGCAGTACTTC.

The chain has TRBV5-7 and TRBJ2-7; 8 bases map to TRBD1. TRBV5-7 belongs to the ORF category, with a function that is uncertain. CDR3 size: 14 residues. V shed 4 bases and J 2 bases; nucleotides not matched to a gene: 5. The DNA for the CDR3 is TGTGCCAGCAGCAATGGACAGGGACCCTACGAGCAGTACTTC. Its translation is CASSNGQGPYEQYF.

The chain recombines TRBV15 with TRBJ1-2, with a tentative D call TRBD1 (5 bases). The CDR3 has 13 residues. Germline CDR1 reads LNHNV; CDR2 reads YYDKDF (reference sequence). V lost 4 bases and J 2 bases, leaving 8 bases between the germline ends. CDR3 sequence: CATSNRQNYGYTF. CDR3 in DNA: TGTGCCACCAGCAACCGACAGAACTATGGCTACACCTTC.

This clone was counted only a few times. The chain recombines TRBV10-3 with TRBJ1-2; TRBD1 might be the D (5 bases). Per germline, CDR1 ENHRY and CDR2 SYGVKD. This CDR3 has 13 amino acids. Trimming removed 3 bases from V and 4 bases from J, with 9 bases in between. This CDR3 is CAISDGQGYGYTF. The CDR3 nucleotides read TGTGCCATCAGTGATGGTCAGGGCTATGGCTACACCTTC.

The V and J genes are TRBV6-6 and TRBJ1-1; 7 bases fit TRBD1. The CDR3 runs to 15 residues. Germline loops: CDR1 MNHNY, CDR2 SVGAGI (reference sequence). J gave up 1 base and V 5 bases, and 7 bases lay outside the gene matches. The CDR3, as DNA: TGTGCCAGCAGTCCACGGGGACAGCAGAACACTGAAGCTTTCTTT. It codes for CASSPRGQQNTEAFF.

This clone was recorded many times. The chain links TRBV19 to TRBJ1-2; D gene ambiguous. CDR1 and CDR2 from the germline V gene are LNHDA and SQIVND (reference sequence). CDR3 size: 15 residues. V gave up 6 bases and J gave up 5 bases, with 19 bases separating them. The CDR3 loop reads CASRRIGEVSYGYTF. CDR3 nucleotides: TGTGCCAGTAGGCGCATTGGGGAGGTCTCATATGGCTACACCTTC.

The J gene is TRBJ2-7, the V gene TRBV27; maybe TRBD2 (6 bases). The V gene's germline CDR1 is MNHEY and CDR2 SMNVEV (reference sequence). Trimming cost V 5 bases and J 4 bases, with 15 bases left between them. The CDR3 extends over 14 amino acids. In DNA form, the CDR3 reads TGTGCCAGCAGTGCTATCGTCGGGGGTTACGAGCAGTACTTC. Translating gives CASSAIVGGYEQYF.

The V and J genes are TRBV12-3 or TRBV12-4 and TRBJ1-2, with a tentative D call TRBD1 (5 bases). Trimming left V 1 base short and J 5 bases short, with 8 bases between. The CDR3 totals 13 residues. Here the CDR3 reads CASSLGTRYGYTF. In DNA form, the CDR3 reads TGTGCCAGCAGTTTAGGGACACGTTATGGCTACACCTTC.

This sequence joins TRBV18 and TRBJ1-4; the D is unclear. This CDR3 has 12 residues. V was clipped by 4 bases and J by 13 bases, with 13 bases between them. From germline, CDR1 is KGHSH and CDR2 LQKENI. The CDR3 reads CASSLDREGLFF. The CDR3 bases are TGTGCCAGCTCACTTGATAGAGAGGGACTGTTTTTT.

The genes are TRBV24-1 and TRBJ2-7; D remains ambiguous. Trimming left V 3 bases short and J 2 bases short, with 13 bases between. Germline assignment: CDR1 KGHDR and CDR2 SFDVKD. The CDR3 is 15 amino acids. The chain's CDR3 is CATSDAATHPYEQYF. For the CDR3, the DNA is TGTGCCACCAGTGATGCGGCGACTCACCCCTACGAGCAGTACTTC.

This clone was detected only a few times. The chain is built from TRBV5-5 and TRBJ2-7; the D gene is possibly TRBD1 (6 bases). Germline-derived CDR1 and CDR2 are SGHKS and YYEKEE (reference sequence). V lost 0 bases, J lost 0 bases, and 10 bases lay in between. This CDR3 contains 15 residues. CDR3 amino acids: CASSLAGAISYEQYF. CDR3 sequence (DNA): TGTGCCAGCAGCTTGGCAGGGGCCATCTCCTACGAGCAGTACTTC.

V and J are TRBV4-1 and TRBJ1-2, with D perhaps matching TRBD1 (6 bases). Trimming removed 3 bases at V and 2 bases at J, with 13 bases between. The CDR3 spans 15 residues. Germline V lookup: CDR1 MGHRA, CDR2 YSYEKL. This chain's CDR3 is CASSQGPTGNYGYTF. The CDR3 DNA is TGCGCCAGCAGCCAGGGCCCTACAGGGAACTATGGCTACACCTTC.

The chain employs TRBV5-1 and TRBJ2-1, with 9 bases matching TRBD1. The length of the CDR3 is 13 residues. V lost 2 bases to trimming and J lost 7 bases; unmatched junction nucleotides: 1. Germline CDR1 and CDR2: SGHRS and YFSETQ. This chain's CDR3 is CASSFGQGNEQFF. CDR3 DNA: TGCGCCAGCAGCTTTGGACAGGGGAATGAGCAGTTCTTC.

This clone has more than one count but fewer than ten. This chain links TRBV5-5 with TRBJ1-1, with D hard to call. The germline V gene encodes CDR1 SGHKS and CDR2 YYEKEE (reference sequence). V lost 0 bases to trimming and J lost 0 bases, with 6 bases between them. CDR3 length equals 14 residues. This chain's CDR3 is CASSLDSMNTEAFF. Written as DNA, the CDR3 is TGTGCCAGCAGCTTGGACAGCATGAACACTGAAGCTTTCTTT.

V usage is TRBV6-5 and J usage is TRBJ1-5; 7 bases align to TRBD1. Germline V gene sequence: CDR1 MNHEY, CDR2 SVGAGI. The CDR3 is 16 amino acids. V lost 0 bases, J lost 0 bases, and 2 bases stayed unmatched. The CDR3 nucleotides are TGTGCCAGCAGTTACTCCGGACAGGATAGCAATCAGCCCCAGCATTTT. The encoded protein is CASSYSGQDSNQPQHF.

This chain links TRBV2 with TRBJ1-6, with 9 bases identical to TRBD1. After removal of 5 bases from V and 2 bases from J, the junction contained 19 bases not matched to a gene. The CDR3 loop spans 21 amino acids. Germline V lookup: CDR1 SNHLY, CDR2 FYNNEI. For the CDR3, the DNA is TGTGCCAGCAGTCCCCAATCAACTCCGGGACAGGGAGTAACCTATAATTCACCCCTCCACTTT. Translation gives CASSPQSTPGQGVTYNSPLHF.

V usage is TRBV5-1 and J usage is TRBJ1-2; D possibly corresponds to TRBD1 (6 bases). Germline V CDR1 and CDR2: SGHRS, YFSETQ. V lost 0 bases and J lost 8, with 14 bases in between. The CDR3 is 14 residues long. CDR3 DNA sequence: TGCGCCAGCAGCTTGGCGGCAGGGGCTCCCGGCTACACCTTC. It specifies CASSLAAGAPGYTF.

The rearrangement uses TRBV9 and TRBJ2-1; 11 nucleotides line up with TRBD2. Germline V gives CDR1 SGDLS, CDR2 YYNGEE. There are 15 residues in the CDR3. The junction had 7 bases not matched to a gene; V was cut back by 3 bases and J by 8 bases. CDR3 sequence reads: CASSAIAGGPDEQFF. In DNA form, the CDR3 reads TGTGCCAGCAGCGCCATAGCGGGAGGGCCGGATGAGCAGTTCTTC.

This clone has only a few counts. The rearrangement links TRBV18 to TRBJ1-2; D unclear. The germline V and J ends were trimmed by 2 bases and 7 bases, with 14 bases remaining between them. The CDR3 is made up of 14 amino acids. Looked up from germline, CDR1 is KGHSH and CDR2 is LQKENI. The CDR3 DNA sequence: TGTGCCAGCTCACCATCTCTAGACCTGGGTGGCTACACCTTC. It codes for CASSPSLDLGGYTF.

The chain uses TRBV7-2 and TRBJ2-1, with 7 bases aligning to TRBD2. CDR1 is SGHTA, CDR2 FQGNSA, per germline. V shed 1 base and J 8 bases; nucleotides not matched to a gene: 2. This CDR3 comprises 13 residues. Here the CDR3 reads CASSLGGSDEQFF. CDR3 coding DNA: TGTGCCAGCAGCTTAGGCGGGAGTGATGAGCAGTTCTTC.

V is TRBV30 and J is TRBJ2-1; 13 bases agree with TRBD2. Trimming removed 0 bases from V and 8 bases from J; junction bases left unmatched: 13. This CDR3 contains 18 residues. Per the germline V gene, CDR1 is GTSNPN and CDR2 is SVGIG (reference sequence). The DNA for the CDR3 is TGTGCCTGGAGTGTCGGCCGGTTCGGACTAGCGGGAGCCTATGAGCAGTTCTTC. Its protein is CAWSVGRFGLAGAYEQFF. The variable domain in full, completed from reference TRBV30 and TRBJ2-1, reads SQTIHQWPATLVQPVGSPLSLECTVEGTSNPNLYWYRQAAGRGLQLLFYSVGIGQISSEVPQNLSASRPQDRQFILSSKKLLLSDSGFYLCAWSVGRFGLAGAYEQFFGPGTRLTVL.

Comment on this clone: The junction differs from germline at one of its ends, possibly a read error. V and J are TRBV19 and TRBJ1-1; D may be TRBD1 (6 bases). Germline V CDR1 and CDR2: LNHDA, SQIVND (reference sequence). This CDR3 region has 13 residues. The CDR3 region has the DNA TGTGCCAGCAGTACACAGGGTTACACTGAAGCTTTCTTT. Amino acids: CASSTQGYTEAFF.

This clone was observed once. The chain links TRBV10-2 to TRBJ2-1; TRBD2 agrees at 13 bases. Germline V CDR1 and CDR2: WSHSY, SAAADI. J gave up 6 bases and V 5 bases, and 13 bases lay outside the gene matches. The CDR3 contains 18 residues. CDR3 protein: CASSQLAGGYSSINEQFF. DNA of the CDR3: TGCGCCAGCAGTCAACTAGCGGGGGGGTATTCAAGCATCAATGAGCAGTTCTTC.

The rearrangement links TRBV7-9 to TRBJ1-2; the match to TRBD1 covers 9 bases. The V gene's germline CDR1 is SEHNR and CDR2 FQNEAQ (reference sequence). V lost 1 base to trimming and J lost 9 bases; unmatched junction nucleotides: 3. This CDR3 contains 13 residues. The DNA for the CDR3 is TGTGCCAGCAGCTTAGACAGGGGGCCCCGCTACACCTTC. Translated: CASSLDRGPRYTF.

The chain is built from TRBV7-2 and TRBJ1-1, with D unclear. The germline V gene has CDR1 SGHTA and CDR2 FQGNSA. The CDR3 sequence is 14 residues long. The V end lost 4 bases, the J end lost 4 bases, and 13 bases lay between the germline ends. The CDR3, as DNA: TGTGCCAGCAGCTCGGGGAGGGCAGTCACTGAAGCTTTCTTT. Encoded protein: CASSSGRAVTEAFF.

This chain connects TRBV28 to TRBJ2-1; the match to TRBD2 covers 7 bases. Germline values: CDR1 MDHEN, CDR2 SYDVKM. Trimming took 8 bases from V and 7 from J; bases not matched to a gene: 11. The CDR3 is 14 residues long. CDR3 nucleotides: TGTGCCAGCCGCGGGAGTAAGGGTACAAATGAGCAGTTCTTC. It codes for CASRGSKGTNEQFF.

The V call is TRBV10-2, the J call TRBJ2-7; 10 bases map to TRBD2. Germline values: CDR1 WSHSY, CDR2 SAAADI. The CDR3 loop spans 15 amino acids. Trimming cost V 1 base and J 5 bases; bases outside gene matches: 5. For the CDR3, the DNA is TGCGCCAGCAGTGAGTGGCTAGCGGGAGAGGACGAGCAGTACTTC. Encoded protein: CASSEWLAGEDEQYF.